These 8 T cell receptor beta chains were sequenced from one sample in a study of blood T cell repertoires in COVID-19 (dated by TCRdb to 2018 to 2021). Libraries were made using the immunoSEQ multiplex PCR assay. This immuneACCESS table, as held by TCRdb, lists in-frame sequences with V and J called but not all clones. Of the missing ones, under half trace to an unresolved V gene in checked studies; the others have no known cause. The sample contains about 200,000 clones, around 79% of them found a single time. The ten largest clones take up roughly 5.7% of the sample. The specimen sequenced was peripheral blood. These receptor sequences come from a middle-aged woman with COVID-19, enrolled during active disease.

The J gene is TRBJ2-3, the V gene TRBV6-4, with TRBD2 matching over 9 bases. V gave up 5 bases and J gave up 0 bases; unmatched junction bases: 3. This CDR3 is 15 amino acids long. CDR1 and CDR2 from the germline V gene are MRHNA and SNTAGT. DNA for the CDR3: TGTGCCAGCAGTACTAGCGGGTTAAGCACAGATACGCAGTATTTT. This translates into CASSTSGLSTDTQYF.

The chain couples TRBV6-1 to TRBJ2-5; the match to TRBD2 covers 11 bases. After removal of 5 bases from V and 3 bases from J, the junction contained 2 bases not matched to a gene. Per germline, CDR1 MNHNS and CDR2 SASEGT. The CDR3 has 14 residues. CDR3 coding DNA: TGTGCCAGCAGTTCACTAGCGGGGGAAGAGACCCAGTACTTC. It is translated as CASSSLAGEETQYF.

V is TRBV19 and J is TRBJ2-4, with 8 nucleotides matching TRBD1. Germline values: CDR1 LNHDA, CDR2 SQIVND (reference sequence). V was pared by 5 bases and J by 2 bases, with 5 bases of the junction left unmatched. CDR3 length equals 15 residues. The CDR3 region is CASSPRQGTKNIQYF. DNA of the CDR3: TGTGCCAGTAGTCCGAGACAGGGGACCAAAAACATTCAGTACTTC. Full variable domain (remainder filled in from reference TRBV19 and TRBJ2-4): DGGITQSPKYLFRKEGQNVTLSCEQNLNHDAMYWYRQDPGQGLRLIYYSQIVNDFQKGDIAEGYSVSREKKESFPLTVTSAQKNPTAFYLCASSPRQGTKNIQYFGAGTRLSVL.

V and J are TRBV15 and TRBJ1-1; D not certain. The germline gives CDR1 LNHNV, CDR2 YYDKDF (reference sequence). The CDR3 covers 16 residues. V lost 1 base and J 4 bases, leaving 16 bases between the germline ends. CDR3 nucleotides: TGTGCCACCAGCAGAGGCGGGTATCGGTATCTCACTGAAGCTTTCTTT. Its protein is CATSRGGYRYLTEAFF.

This rearrangement joins TRBV2 to TRBJ2-1; weak D call: TRBD1 (5 bases). V lost 6 bases, J lost 12 bases, and 12 bases lay in between. The germline gives CDR1 SNHLY, CDR2 FYNNEI. This CDR3 is built from 11 residues. CDR3 in amino acids: CASRGSQVQFF. The CDR3 DNA reads as TGTGCCAGCAGGGGATCACAGGTGCAGTTCTTC. The full variable domain, rest sourced from reference TRBV2 and TRBJ2-1, is EPEVTQTPSHQVTQMGQEVILRCVPISNHLYFYWYRQILGQKVEFLVSFYNNEISEKSEIFDDQFSVERPDGSNFTLKIRSTKLEDSAMYFCASRGSQVQFFGPGTRLTVL.

The chain is built from TRBV10-3 and TRBJ1-2; D gene ambiguous. Germline V CDR1 and CDR2: ENHRY, SYGVKD. There are 15 residues in the CDR3. V was cut by 3 bases and J by 4 bases, with 15 bases left in between. CDR3 DNA sequence: TGTGCCATCAGTGAATCGAATGAGCTAGTCTATGGCTACACCTTC. It encodes CAISESNELVYGYTF.

The rearrangement joins TRBV24-1 to TRBJ1-4, with 11 positions matching TRBD1. The length of the CDR3 is 16 residues. Losses at the gene ends were 7 bases for V and 5 bases for J; bases not matched to a gene: 8. Germline V lookup: CDR1 KGHDR, CDR2 SFDVKD. As DNA, the CDR3 is TGTGCCACCAGCTCCGGGACAGGGGGGATAAATGAAAAACTGTTTTTT. Protein sequence: CATSSGTGGINEKLFF.

This clone was seen many times. This chain joins TRBV19 and TRBJ2-7; possible D gene TRBD2, 6 bases. V shed 4 bases and J shed 0 bases, with 13 bases lying between them. The CDR3 covers 15 residues. Germline V lookup: CDR1 LNHDA, CDR2 SQIVND (reference sequence). CDR3 region: CASSRPGLPSYEQYF. For the CDR3, the DNA is TGTGCCAGTAGTAGACCCGGACTACCCTCCTACGAGCAGTACTTC.